The present entry profiles one T cell receptor beta chain with its context. Its specificity is unknown. CDR3 length: 15 residues. CDR1 and CDR2 from the germline V gene are LNHDA and SQIVND (reference sequence). V was clipped by 5 bases and J by 0 bases; unmatched bases: 6. This sample stems from a study of post-analysis software for immune sequencing data. Overall study context: The patients showed relapsing-remitting, secondary progressive and progressive-relapsing multiple sclerosis courses.

Unique molecular identifiers tagged the TCR beta cDNA libraries. TCRdb ran MiXCR on the PCR reads and lists one entry per CDR3 protein. This table has 450,000 to 650,000 distinct CDR3 sequences, 44% appearing once. Study-level results: The study found TRBV5-6, TRBV5-1 and TRBV20-1 among roughly 5 TRBV segments more frequent in patients than controls. Compared against controls, patients with multiple sclerosis displayed significantly lower normalized Chao1 diversity.

Sequencing was done on a sample of blood. This sequence joins TRBV19 and TRBJ2-7, with 8 bases fitting TRBD2. The TCR comes from a girl between 5 and 17 years old with multiple sclerosis. The CDR3 nucleotides are TGTGCCAGTAGTTCCGGCGGGGGGAGCTCCTACGAGCAGTACTTC. Protein sequence: CASSSGGGSSYEQYF.